The present entry profiles one T cell receptor (beta chain) with its context. Its antigen is as yet unknown. The junction departs from germline at one end; a sequencing error may be responsible. This record belongs to a study of T cell responses to AZD1222 COVID-19 vaccine. About the study: Pooling was applied to second doses at about 4 or about 12 weeks. Findings and caveats of the study: Regions 160-218 and 743-854 dominated among vaccine-associated CD4 TCRs spanning spike. As reported, nearly half of all spike-specific TCRs target variant regions that are unmutated.

Method: immunoSEQ multiplex PCR; TCRdb's copy keeps in-frame clones and lacks some. The sample holds some 200,000 clones, 85% to 95% seen once. The CDR3 totals 14 residues. Germline CDR1 is MNHNS and CDR2 is SASEGT. The sequence was obtained from an adult in good health. The specimen was peripheral blood, collected on day 0 of AZD1222 vaccination. This sequence joins TRBV6-1 and TRBJ1-5; D is uncertain. CDR3 nucleotides: TGTGCCAACAGTGAAGCCCAGGATCCGCAGCCCCAGCATTTT. Its protein is CANSEAQDPQPQHF.